Ten or more counts support the clone carrying this TCR beta chain. Its specificity is not known. This record comes from a study of T cells after yellow fever vaccination. The study, taken as a whole, reports: Across the CD4 and CD8 compartments, a small share of clonotypes was present in both. Abundant clonotypes from the bulk population could have been carried over as contaminants into FACS-sorted repertoires.

Germline CDR1 SGHRS, CDR2 YFSETQ. Between the trimmed V and J ends, which lost 4 bases and 0 bases, there was a span of 8 bases. The CDR3 runs to 14 residues. The authors made TCR cDNA by 5'RACE template switching, adding a universal primer site and UMIs. TCRdb passed the 5' RACE reads through MiXCR, listing each CDR3 protein once. The table records around 300,000 distinct CDR3 sequences, roughly 3.9% of them present only once. The source of this sequence is a young man who received the YFV17D yellow fever vaccine. V is TRBV5-1 and J is TRBJ1-3; D is undetermined. The sequenced sample was PBMCs, obtained 5 days after the yellow fever booster vaccination. The CDR3 coding sequence is TGCGCCAGCAGCGGGCCCGACTCTGGAAACACCATATATTTT. This translates into CASSGPDSGNTIYF.